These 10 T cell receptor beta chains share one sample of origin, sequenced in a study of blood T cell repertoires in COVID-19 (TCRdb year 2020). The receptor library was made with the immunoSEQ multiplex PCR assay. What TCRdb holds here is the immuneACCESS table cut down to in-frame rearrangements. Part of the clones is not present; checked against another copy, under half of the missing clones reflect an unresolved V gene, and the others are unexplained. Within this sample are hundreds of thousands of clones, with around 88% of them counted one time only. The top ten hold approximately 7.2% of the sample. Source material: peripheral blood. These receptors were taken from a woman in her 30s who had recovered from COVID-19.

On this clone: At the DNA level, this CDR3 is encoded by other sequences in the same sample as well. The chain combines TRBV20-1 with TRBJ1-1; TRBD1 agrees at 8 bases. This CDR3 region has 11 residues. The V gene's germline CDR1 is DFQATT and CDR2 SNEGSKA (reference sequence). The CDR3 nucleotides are TGCAGAGGACAGGGCGGCACTGAAGCTTTCTTT. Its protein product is CRGQGGTEAFF.

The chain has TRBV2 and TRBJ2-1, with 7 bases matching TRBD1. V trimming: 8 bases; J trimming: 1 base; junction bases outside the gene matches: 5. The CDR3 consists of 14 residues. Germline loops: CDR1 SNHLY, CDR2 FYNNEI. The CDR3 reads CASRAGGSYNEQFF. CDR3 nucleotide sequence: TGTGCCAGCCGGGCAGGGGGATCCTACAATGAGCAGTTCTTC.

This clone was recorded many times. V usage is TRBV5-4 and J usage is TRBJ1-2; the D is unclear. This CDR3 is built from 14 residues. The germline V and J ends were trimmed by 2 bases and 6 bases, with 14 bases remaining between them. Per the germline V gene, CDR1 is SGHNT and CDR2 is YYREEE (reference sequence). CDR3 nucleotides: TGTGCCAGCAGCTTAAAGGAGGAGGGAGATGGCTACACCTTC. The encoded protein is CASSLKEEGDGYTF.

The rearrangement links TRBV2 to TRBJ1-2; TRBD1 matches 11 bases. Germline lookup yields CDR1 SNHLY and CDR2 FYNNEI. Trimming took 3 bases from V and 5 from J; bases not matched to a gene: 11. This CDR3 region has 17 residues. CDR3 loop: CASSEPRDRGDLYGYTF. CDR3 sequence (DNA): TGTGCCAGCAGTGAGCCCCGGGACAGGGGGGATCTTTATGGCTACACCTTC.

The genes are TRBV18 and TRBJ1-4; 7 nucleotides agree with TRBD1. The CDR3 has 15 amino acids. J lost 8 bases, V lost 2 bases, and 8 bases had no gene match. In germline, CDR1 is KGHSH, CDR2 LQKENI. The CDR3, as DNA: TGTGCCAGCTCACCATCTGACAGGGAGAGGGAAAAACTGTTTTTT. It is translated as CASSPSDREREKLFF.

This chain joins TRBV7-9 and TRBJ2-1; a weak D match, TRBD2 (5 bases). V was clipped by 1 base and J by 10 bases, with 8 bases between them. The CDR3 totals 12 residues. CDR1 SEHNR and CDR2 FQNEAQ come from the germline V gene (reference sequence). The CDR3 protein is CASSLVGEEQFF. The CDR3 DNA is TGTGCCAGCAGCTTAGTTGGGGAGGAGCAGTTCTTC.

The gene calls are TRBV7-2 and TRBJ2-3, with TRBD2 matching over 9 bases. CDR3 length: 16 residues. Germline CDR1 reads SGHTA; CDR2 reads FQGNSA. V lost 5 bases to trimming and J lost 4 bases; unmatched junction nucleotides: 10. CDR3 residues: CASSPQRGVRADTQYF. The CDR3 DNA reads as TGTGCCAGCAGCCCGCAGCGGGGGGTCCGGGCAGATACGCAGTATTTT.

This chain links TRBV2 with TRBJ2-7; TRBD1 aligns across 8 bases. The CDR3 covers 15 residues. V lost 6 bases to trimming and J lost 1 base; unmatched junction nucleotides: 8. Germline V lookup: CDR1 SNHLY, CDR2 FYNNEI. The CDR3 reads CASSQDRDLSYEQYF. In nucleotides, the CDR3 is TGTGCCAGCAGCCAGGACAGGGACTTATCCTACGAGCAGTACTTC.

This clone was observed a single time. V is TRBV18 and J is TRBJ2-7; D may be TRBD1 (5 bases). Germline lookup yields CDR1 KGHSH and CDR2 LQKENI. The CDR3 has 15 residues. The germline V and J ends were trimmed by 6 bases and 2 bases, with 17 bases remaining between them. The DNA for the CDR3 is TGTGCCAGCTCTCCCGGACAAGTCGATACCTACGAGCAGTACTTC. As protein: CASSPGQVDTYEQYF.

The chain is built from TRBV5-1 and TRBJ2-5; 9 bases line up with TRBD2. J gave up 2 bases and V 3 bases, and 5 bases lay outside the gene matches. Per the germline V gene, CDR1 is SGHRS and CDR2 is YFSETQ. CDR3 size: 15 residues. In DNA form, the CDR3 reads TGCGCCAGCAGCTCAGCGGGGGGAAAACAAGAGACCCAGTACTTC. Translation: CASSSAGGKQETQYF.